Here is one T cell receptor beta chain with its context. Its target is not known. TCRdb re-called the 5' RACE reads through MiXCR, storing one row per CDR3 protein. The sample holds about 250,000 distinct CDR3 sequences, over 30% seen once. Trimming cost V 0 bases and J 2 bases, with 8 bases left between them. Germline V lookup: CDR1 MNHEY, CDR2 SVGAGI. The CDR3 sequence is 14 residues long. The data were obtained in a study of CD8 T cells in ankylosing spondylitis. The study, taken as a whole, reports: Among TCR beta sequences, a motif of eight highly homologous variants appeared characteristic of ankylosing spondylitis blood.

The rearrangement uses TRBV6-5 and TRBJ2-7; no reliable D call. This sequence originates from a male donor with ankylosing spondylitis or in good health (not recorded which). What was sequenced was blood, either unsorted or a sorted T cell fraction (not recorded which). CDR3 nucleotides: TGTGCCAGCAGTTACTCGGGCAGTGCCTACGAGCAGTACTTC. Encoded protein: CASSYSGSAYEQYF.